This passage covers 13 T cell receptor beta chains from one sample sequenced in a study of blood T cells in healthy people across ages. Using a J-beta primer mix together with a sample-barcoded 5' primer, a second PCR was run for roughly 6 to 12 cycles. TCRdb re-called the 5' RACE reads with MiXCR, one entry per CDR3 protein. This sample yields around 1,000,000 distinct CDR3 sequences, of which 35% to 45% are seen a single time; roughly 14% belongs to the top ten. The sample was blood. Receptors were obtained from a man aged 18 to 29 in good health.

This clonotype turned up a few times. The V and J genes are TRBV24-1 and TRBJ1-1; TRBD1 is a possible D gene (5 bases). The CDR3 spans 14 residues. From germline, CDR1 is KGHDR and CDR2 SFDVKD. Trimming pared 6 bases from V and 1 base from J, leaving 11 bases between. DNA of the CDR3: TGTGCCACCAGTCCCAGGGACCCGAACACTGAAGCTTTCTTT. It specifies CATSPRDPNTEAFF.

The chain joins TRBV7-3 to TRBJ1-2; D gene uncertain. Germline CDR1 reads SGHTA; CDR2 reads FQGTGA. V shed 2 bases and J shed 0 bases, with 22 bases lying between them. CDR3 length: 19 residues. In nucleotides, the CDR3 is TGTGCCAGCAGCTTATTCCCCCCCGACGGCGACACTTCTAACTATGGCTACACCTTC. This codes for CASSLFPPDGDTSNYGYTF. The entire variable domain, with the rest obtained from reference TRBV7-3 and TRBJ1-2, is as follows: GAGVSQTPSNKVTEKGKYVELRCDPISGHTALYWYRQSLGQGPEFLIYFQGTGAADDSGLPNDRFFAVRPEGSVSTLKIQRTERGDSAVYLCASSLFPPDGDTSNYGYTFGSGTRLTVV.

This clonotype showed up just a few times. This chain connects TRBV4-3 to TRBJ2-5; D gene uncertain. The CDR3 has 15 residues. CDR1 LGHNA and CDR2 YSLEER come from the germline V gene. V was clipped by 0 bases and J by 4 bases, with 12 bases between them. CDR3 residues: CASSQEWIARETQYF. CDR3 sequence (DNA): TGCGCCAGCAGCCAAGAGTGGATCGCGCGAGAGACCCAGTACTTC.

The CDR3 loop is CASSRVRDINNEQFF. CDR3 coding DNA: TGTGCCAGTAGTCGTGTCCGGGACATCAACAATGAGCAGTTCTTC. V is TRBV19 and J is TRBJ2-1; perhaps TRBD1 as D (6 bases). Trimming removed 5 bases from V and 5 bases from J, with 16 bases in between. The CDR3 is made up of 15 amino acids. CDR1 LNHDA and CDR2 SQIVND come from the germline V gene (reference sequence).

This clonotype was seen more than once but under ten times. V gene TRBV4-2 combines with J gene TRBJ1-6; D call uncertain. Germline V lookup: CDR1 LGHNA, CDR2 YNFKEQ. Trimming left V 1 base short and J 7 bases short, with 20 bases between. This CDR3 is 18 amino acids long. Here the CDR3 DNA reads TGTGCCAGCAGCCAAGCGGTTCTCGAGGAGACGGGGAATTCACCCCTCCACTTT. Its protein product is CASSQAVLEETGNSPLHF.

This clonotype appeared many times. The chain uses TRBV5-1 and TRBJ2-1; D gene ambiguous. Deletions cut 0 bases from V and 13 bases from J, with 8 bases between. This CDR3 spans 11 amino acids. Germline V gene data show CDR1 as SGHRS and CDR2 as YFSETQ. DNA of the CDR3: TGCGCCAGCAGCTTGGCCTTAGTTCAGTTCTTC. Translating gives CASSLALVQFF. The entire variable domain, with the rest obtained from reference TRBV5-1 and TRBJ2-1, is as follows: KAGVTQTPRYLIKTRGQQVTLSCSPISGHRSVSWYQQTPGQGLQFLFEYFSETQRNKGNFPGRFSGRQFSNSRSEMNVSTLELGDSALYLCASSLALVQFFGPGTRLTVL.

This clonotype occurred many times. The chain is built from TRBV20-1 and TRBJ1-2, with a weak D call TRBD1 (5 bases). The CDR3 extends over 12 amino acids. Trimming removed 4 bases at V and 8 bases at J, with 14 bases between. Germline CDR1 reads DFQATT; CDR2 reads SNEGSKA (reference sequence). The CDR3 coding sequence is TGCAGTGCTACAGGGAATCTGCTCGGCTACACCTTC. The encoded protein is CSATGNLLGYTF.

The V call is TRBV6-2 or TRBV6-3, the J call TRBJ2-3; D possibly corresponds to TRBD2 (6 bases). The CDR3 totals 16 residues. With 6 bases removed from V and 4 bases from J, the gap between germline ends came to 20 bases. CDR1 and CDR2 from the germline V gene are MNHEY and SVGEGT. CDR3 in DNA: TGTGCCAGCAGCTTACGACTAGTCAGTAGGGCAGATACGCAGTATTTT. Its protein product is CASSLRLVSRADTQYF.

For this clonotype: Relative to the germline gene, one junction end is altered; a read error may explain this. The V call is TRBV12-3 or TRBV12-4, the J call TRBJ1-6, with unresolved D. CDR3 length equals 12 residues. The CDR3 spells CASSFSQSPLHF. The CDR3 DNA follows: TGTGCCAGCAGTTTTTCTCAATCACCCCTTCACTTT.

This chain connects TRBV14 to TRBJ2-5; 9 bases fit TRBD1. The trim removed 9 bases at V and 11 bases at J, leaving 13 bases unmatched. This CDR3 spans 13 amino acids. Germline lookup yields CDR1 SGHDN and CDR2 FVKESK. CDR3 sequence: CASRQGVRDEQYF. CDR3 sequence (DNA): TGTGCCAGTAGACAGGGGGTCAGAGATGAGCAGTACTTC.

This chain joins TRBV6-2 or TRBV6-3 and TRBJ1-5; D is undetermined. Trimming stripped 11 bases from V and 2 bases from J, with 16 bases between. This CDR3 has 14 residues. The germline gives CDR1 MNHEY, CDR2 SVGEGT. Here the CDR3 reads CARGGPVRNQPQHF. As DNA, the CDR3 is TGTGCCCGCGGAGGCCCCGTGCGCAATCAGCCCCAGCATTTT.

This clonotype has just one count. The rearrangement links TRBV4-2 to TRBJ2-5; D call uncertain. The assigned J gene may be wrong: the sequence end matches TRBJ2-7 better. This CDR3 is built from 14 residues. CDR1 LGHNA and CDR2 YNFKEQ come from the germline V gene. DNA of the CDR3: TGTGCCAGCAGCCAAGAAAGAATACCGGGCGAGCAGTACTTC. Protein product: CASSQERIPGEQYF.

CDR3 coding DNA: TGTGCCAGCAGTTCGTCGCAGATAGCCAAAAACATTCAGTACTTC. Its translation: CASSSSQIAKNIQYF. The chain is built from TRBV28 and TRBJ2-4; no clear D. The CDR3 is made up of 15 amino acids. The germline CDR1 and CDR2 sequences are MDHEN and SYDVKM. V lost 4 bases, J lost 0 bases, and 10 bases lay in between. The whole variable domain, remainder taken from reference TRBV28 and TRBJ2-4, is DVKVTQSSRYLVKRTGEKVFLECVQDMDHENMFWYRQDPGLGLRLIYFSYDVKMKEKGDIPEGYSVSREKKERFSLILESASTNQTSMYLCASSSSQIAKNIQYFGAGTRLSVL.